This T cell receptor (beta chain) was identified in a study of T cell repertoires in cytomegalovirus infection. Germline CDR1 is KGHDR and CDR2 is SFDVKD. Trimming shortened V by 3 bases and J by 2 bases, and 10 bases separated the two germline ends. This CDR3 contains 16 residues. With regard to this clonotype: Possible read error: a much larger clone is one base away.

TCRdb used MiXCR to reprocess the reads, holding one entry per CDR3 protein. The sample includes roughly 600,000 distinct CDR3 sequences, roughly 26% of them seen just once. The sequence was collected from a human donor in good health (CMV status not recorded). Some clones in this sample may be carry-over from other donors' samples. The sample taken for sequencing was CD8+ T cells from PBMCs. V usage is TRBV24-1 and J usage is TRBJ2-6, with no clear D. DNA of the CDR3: TGTGCCACCAGTGATCTCTCAGTCACTGGGGCCAACGTCCTGACTTTC. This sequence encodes CATSDLSVTGANVLTF.